A selection of T cell receptor beta chains follows, all from one sample in a study of siplizumab effects on memory and regulatory T cells. TCRdb's copy holds only in-frame clones and misses some; the assay was immunoSEQ multiplex PCR. This table has just under 85,000 clones, 87% appearing once. Sequenced sample: Tregs sorted from blood. The receptors derive from a human donor in good health. CDR3s include the opening cysteine and the closing phenylalanine or tryptophan. The order of the fields is clone size, J gene, V gene, D gene, CDR3 protein, CDR3 DNA. D genes are given only for firm matches. The listing skips clone size in some rows; elsewhere it reads once, few, many or a size class.

- | TRBJ1-4 | TRBV28 | - | CASRNEKLFF | TGTGCCAGCCGAAATGAAAAACTGTTTTTT
- | TRBJ1-4 | TRBV6-6 | - | CASGRGSNEKLFF | TGTGCCAGCGGTCGAGGTAGTAATGAAAAACTGTTTTTT
once | TRBJ2-7 | TRBV6-6 | - | CASSYSSRQSSYEQYF | TGTGCCAGCAGTTACTCGTCCAGGCAGAGCTCCTACGAGCAGTACTTC
- | TRBJ2-2 | TRBV5-6 | - | CASSWNRDTGELFF | TGTGCCAGCAGCTGGAACAGAGACACCGGGGAGCTGTTTTTT
once | TRBJ1-2 | TRBV10-3 | - | CAISERTLRYGYTF | TGTGCCATCAGTGAGCGGACACTCCGCTATGGCTACACCTTC
- | TRBJ2-1 | TRBV6-5 | - | CASSPSYNEQFF | TGTGCCAGCAGTCCCTCCTACAATGAGCAGTTCTTC
- | TRBJ1-1 | TRBV9 | - | CASSVGGVVAEAFF | TGTGCCAGCAGCGTAGGGGGGGTTGTCGCTGAAGCTTTCTTT
- | TRBJ1-1 | TRBV19 | TRBD1 | CASRPIGQANTEAFF | TGTGCCAGTAGACCTATTGGACAGGCGAACACTGAAGCTTTCTTT
once | TRBJ2-1 | TRBV6-1 | TRBD2 | CASRLAGGNEQFF | TGTGCCAGCCGCCTAGCGGGGGGGAATGAGCAGTTCTTC
- | TRBJ1-1 | TRBV19 | TRBD1 | CASSTQGAGNTEAFF | TGTGCCAGTAGCACACAGGGGGCGGGGAACACTGAAGCTTTCTTT
- | TRBJ1-1 | TRBV15 | - | CATSRDGGANTEAFF | TGTGCCACCAGCAGAGATGGGGGGGCGAACACTGAAGCTTTCTTT
- | TRBJ1-3 | TRBV7-2 | - | CASSLTASGNTIYF | TGTGCCAGCAGCTTAACAGCCTCTGGAAACACCATATATTTT
medium-sized | TRBJ1-1 | TRBV7-9 | - | CASSLAARNTEAFF | TGTGCCAGCAGCTTAGCGGCGCGGAACACTGAAGCTTTCTTT
- | TRBJ2-1 | TRBV4-1 | TRBD1 | CASSPDRGSYNEQFF | TGCGCCAGCAGCCCGGACAGGGGTTCCTACAATGAGCAGTTCTTC
- | TRBJ2-5 | TRBV30 | - | CAWSVPAAQYF | TGTGCCTGGAGTGTCCCGGCGGCCCAGTACTTC
- | TRBJ2-7 | TRBV28 | - | CASSSGGYEQYF | TGTGCCAGCAGTTCAGGCGGGTACGAGCAGTACTTC
- | TRBJ2-2 | TRBV5-1 | - | CASSAQDLTGELFF | TGCGCCAGCAGCGCCCAAGACTTGACCGGGGAGCTGTTTTTT
- | TRBJ1-6 | TRBV5-1 | - | CASSPGGTNSPLHF | TGCGCCAGCAGCCCCGGTGGGACCAATTCACCCCTCCACTTT
- | TRBJ2-1 | TRBV7-3 | - | CASSEGGNEQFF | TGTGCCAGCAGTGAGGGGGGCAATGAGCAGTTCTTC
- | TRBJ1-2 | TRBV7-2 | - | CASRKEGVHNYGYTF | TGTGCCAGCAGAAAAGAGGGGGTGCATAACTATGGCTACACCTTC
- | TRBJ2-1 | TRBV7-2 | - | CASSFSGVSYNEQFF | TGTGCCAGCAGCTTCTCGGGGGTCTCCTACAATGAGCAGTTCTTC
few | TRBJ1-5 | TRBV6-4 | TRBD1 | CASSEATGSQPQHF | TGTGCCAGCAGTGAGGCGACAGGGAGTCAGCCCCAGCATTTT
- | TRBJ2-7 | TRBV5-6 | - | CASSLRRVSYEQYF | TGTGCCAGCAGCTTGCGAAGGGTTAGCTACGAGCAGTACTTC
- | TRBJ2-7 | TRBV5-1 | TRBD2 | CASSNIAFAGLAKYEQYF | TGCGCCAGCAGCAATATAGCCTTTGCGGGACTAGCTAAATACGAGCAGTACTTC
- | TRBJ2-7 | TRBV2 | - | CASREDSLSYEQYF | TGTGCCAGCAGAGAGGACAGTCTTTCCTACGAGCAGTACTTC
- | TRBJ2-2 | TRBV6-5 | - | CASSPVTNTGELFF | TGTGCCAGCAGCCCAGTAACGAACACCGGGGAGCTGTTTTTT
- | TRBJ2-3 | TRBV7-9 | - | CASSLLYSTDTQYF | TGTGCCAGCAGCTTATTATACTCCACAGATACGCAGTATTTT
few | TRBJ1-6 | TRBV18 | - | CASSPPSRPNSPLHF | TGTGCCAGCTCACCACCATCCAGACCGAATTCACCCCTCCACTTT
- | TRBJ2-7 | TRBV27 | - | CASSPWTATYEQYF | TGTGCCAGCAGTCCCTGGACAGCTACCTACGAGCAGTACTTC
- | TRBJ2-7 | TRBV7-9 | TRBD1 | CASSPGQGATYEQYF | TGTGCCAGCAGCCCGGGACAGGGGGCAACCTACGAGCAGTACTTC
- | TRBJ1-1 | TRBV7-9 | - | CASSFTEAFF | TGTGCCAGCAGCTTCACTGAAGCTTTCTTT
- | TRBJ2-3 | TRBV5-1 | - | CASVSFGTDTQYF | TGCGCCAGCGTGAGCTTCGGCACAGATACGCAGTATTTT
few | TRBJ1-2 | TRBV4-3 | TRBD1 | CASSQEPGQGMNTF | TGCGCCAGCAGCCAAGAGCCGGGACAGGGGATGAACACCTTC
- | TRBJ1-5 | TRBV9 | - | CASSVKGDNQPQHF | TGTGCCAGCAGCGTAAAAGGAGACAATCAGCCCCAGCATTTT
- | TRBJ1-2 | TRBV6-1 | TRBD1 | CASSTGQGNGYTF | TGTGCCAGCAGTACGGGACAGGGGAATGGCTACACCTTC
- | TRBJ1-2 | TRBV7-9 | - | CASRSAGVGYGYTF | TGTGCCAGCAGGTCCGCGGGGGTAGGCTACGGCTACACCTTC
- | TRBJ2-1 | TRBV5-1 | TRBD2 | CASSLCGAGGGEQFF | TGCGCCAGCAGCTTGTGCGGGGCGGGGGGAGGTGAGCAGTTCTTC
- | TRBJ2-3 | TRBV7-3 | - | CASSSGLAADTQYF | TGTGCCAGCAGCTCCGGATTAGCGGCAGATACGCAGTATTTT
- | TRBJ1-5 | TRBV19 | - | CASSISGQSQPQHF | TGTGCCAGTAGTATATCAGGACAGTCACAGCCCCAGCATTTT
few | TRBJ2-7 | TRBV18 | TRBD1 | CASSRRDRGGEQYF | TGTGCCAGCTCACGGCGGGACAGGGGAGGCGAGCAGTACTTC
- | TRBJ1-4 | TRBV7-9 | - | CASSLGSGQNEKLFF | TGTGCCAGCAGCCTCGGATCGGGGCAAAATGAAAAACTGTTTTTT
few | TRBJ2-2 | TRBV4-2 | - | CASGTRGSNTGELFF | TGTGCCAGCGGCACCCGGGGGTCGAACACCGGGGAGCTGTTTTTT
- | TRBJ1-2 | TRBV6-6 | - | CASNNPGGSNYGYTF | TGTGCCAGCAACAACCCCGGGGGGTCTAACTATGGCTACACCTTC
- | TRBJ1-1 | TRBV6-5 | - | CASSYQGLLGEAFF | TGTGCCAGCAGTTACCAGGGGCTCTTGGGTGAAGCTTTCTTT
once | TRBJ2-2 | TRBV5-1 | - | CASKEGASATGELFF | TGCGCCAGCAAGGAGGGGGCTTCGGCCACCGGGGAGCTGTTTTTT
- | TRBJ1-2 | TRBV9 | - | CANSVGMGGDGYTF | TGTGCCAACAGCGTCGGTATGGGGGGAGATGGCTACACCTTC
few | TRBJ2-7 | TRBV4-3 | TRBD1 | CASSQYRGLAYEQYF | TGCGCCAGCAGCCAGTACAGGGGATTAGCCTACGAGCAGTACTTC
- | TRBJ1-2 | TRBV23-1 | - | CASSPFSAYCGYTF | TGCGCCAGCAGCCCCTTTAGCGCTTATTGTGGCTACACCTTC
- | TRBJ2-1 | TRBV19 | TRBD2 | CASSIGTRGYNEQFF | TGTGCCAGTAGTATAGGGACTAGGGGATACAATGAGCAGTTCTTC
- | TRBJ1-1 | TRBV18 | - | CASRAQQDTEAFF | TGTGCCAGCCGAGCACAACAGGACACTGAAGCTTTCTTT
- | TRBJ2-5 | TRBV18 | - | CASSLLRGGETQYF | TGTGCCAGCTCACTCCTCAGGGGGGGAGAGACCCAGTACTTC
- | TRBJ1-2 | TRBV4-3 | TRBD1 | CASSQETGYGYTF | TGCGCCAGCAGCCAAGAGACAGGGTATGGCTACACCTTC
- | TRBJ2-7 | TRBV4-2 | TRBD1 | CASSQLGQGNEQYF | TGTGCCAGCAGCCAATTGGGACAGGGGAACGAGCAGTACTTC
- | TRBJ1-2 | TRBV7-6 | TRBD1 | CASSSSRDSYGYTF | TGTGCCAGCAGCTCGAGTAGGGACAGTTATGGCTACACCTTC
- | TRBJ2-3 | TRBV6-6 | - | CASSYGDTQYF | TGTGCCAGCAGTTACGGCGATACGCAGTATTTT
- | TRBJ2-1 | TRBV7-2 | TRBD2 | CASSFPVAGGEQFF | TGTGCCAGCAGCTTCCCGGTAGCGGGGGGGGAGCAGTTCTTC